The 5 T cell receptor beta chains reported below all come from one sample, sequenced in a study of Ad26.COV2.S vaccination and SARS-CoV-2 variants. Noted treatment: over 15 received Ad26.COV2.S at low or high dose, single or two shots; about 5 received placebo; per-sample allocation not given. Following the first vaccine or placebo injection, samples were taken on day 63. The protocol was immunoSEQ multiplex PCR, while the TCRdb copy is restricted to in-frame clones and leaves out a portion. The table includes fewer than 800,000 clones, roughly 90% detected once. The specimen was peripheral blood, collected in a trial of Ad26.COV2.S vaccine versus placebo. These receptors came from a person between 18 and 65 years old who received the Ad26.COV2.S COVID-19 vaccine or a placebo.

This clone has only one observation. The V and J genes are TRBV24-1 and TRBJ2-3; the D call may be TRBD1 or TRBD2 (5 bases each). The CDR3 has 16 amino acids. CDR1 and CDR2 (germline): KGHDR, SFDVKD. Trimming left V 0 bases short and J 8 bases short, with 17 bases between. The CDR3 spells CATSDLGTGSRATQYF. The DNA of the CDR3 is TGTGCCACCAGTGATTTGGGGACGGGCTCCAGGGCTACGCAGTATTTT.

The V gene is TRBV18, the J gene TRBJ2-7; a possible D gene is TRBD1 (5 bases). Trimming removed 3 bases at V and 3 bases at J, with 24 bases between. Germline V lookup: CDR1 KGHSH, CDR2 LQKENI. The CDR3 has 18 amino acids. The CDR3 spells CASSPRRTYQGYRYEQYF. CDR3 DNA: TGTGCCAGCTCACCTCGCCGAACGTATCAGGGTTATCGCTACGAGCAGTACTTC.

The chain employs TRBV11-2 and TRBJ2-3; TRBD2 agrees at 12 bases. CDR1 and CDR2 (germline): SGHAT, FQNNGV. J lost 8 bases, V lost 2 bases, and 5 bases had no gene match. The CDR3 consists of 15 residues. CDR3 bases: TGTGCCAGCAGCTTAAGCGCACTAGCGGGGGGTACGCAGTATTTT. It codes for CASSLSALAGGTQYF.

CDR3 DNA: TGTGCCTGGAGTGTACTCCCAGGGGCGACTCCAGGAGGGGGCTACACCTTC. Translation: CAWSVLPGATPGGGYTF. J is TRBJ1-2 and V is TRBV30; the D gene is possibly TRBD1 (6 bases). V dropped 0 bases and J dropped 8 bases, with 25 bases sitting between them. Germline V gives CDR1 GTSNPN, CDR2 SVGIG (reference sequence). The CDR3 runs to 17 residues.

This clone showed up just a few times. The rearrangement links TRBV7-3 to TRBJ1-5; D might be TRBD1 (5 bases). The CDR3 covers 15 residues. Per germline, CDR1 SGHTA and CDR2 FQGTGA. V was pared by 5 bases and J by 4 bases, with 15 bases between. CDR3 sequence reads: CASSPLVDSNQPQHF. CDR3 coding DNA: TGTGCCAGCAGCCCCCTAGTCGACAGTAATCAGCCCCAGCATTTT.